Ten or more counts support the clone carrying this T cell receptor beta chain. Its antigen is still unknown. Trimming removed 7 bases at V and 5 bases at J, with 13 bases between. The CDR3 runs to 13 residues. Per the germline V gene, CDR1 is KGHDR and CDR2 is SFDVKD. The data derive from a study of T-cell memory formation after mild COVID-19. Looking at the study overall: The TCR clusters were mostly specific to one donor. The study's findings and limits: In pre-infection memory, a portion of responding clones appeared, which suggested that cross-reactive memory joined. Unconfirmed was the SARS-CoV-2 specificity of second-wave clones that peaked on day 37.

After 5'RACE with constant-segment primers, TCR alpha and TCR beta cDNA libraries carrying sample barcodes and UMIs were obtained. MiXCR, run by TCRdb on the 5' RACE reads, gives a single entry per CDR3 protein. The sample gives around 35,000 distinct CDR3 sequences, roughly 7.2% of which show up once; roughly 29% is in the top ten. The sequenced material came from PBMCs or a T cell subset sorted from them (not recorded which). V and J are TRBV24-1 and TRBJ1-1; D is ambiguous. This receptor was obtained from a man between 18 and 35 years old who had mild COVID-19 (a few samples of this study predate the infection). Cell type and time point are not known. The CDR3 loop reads CATRTPAGTEAFF. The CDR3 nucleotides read TGTGCCACCAGAACCCCTGCGGGAACTGAAGCTTTCTTT.